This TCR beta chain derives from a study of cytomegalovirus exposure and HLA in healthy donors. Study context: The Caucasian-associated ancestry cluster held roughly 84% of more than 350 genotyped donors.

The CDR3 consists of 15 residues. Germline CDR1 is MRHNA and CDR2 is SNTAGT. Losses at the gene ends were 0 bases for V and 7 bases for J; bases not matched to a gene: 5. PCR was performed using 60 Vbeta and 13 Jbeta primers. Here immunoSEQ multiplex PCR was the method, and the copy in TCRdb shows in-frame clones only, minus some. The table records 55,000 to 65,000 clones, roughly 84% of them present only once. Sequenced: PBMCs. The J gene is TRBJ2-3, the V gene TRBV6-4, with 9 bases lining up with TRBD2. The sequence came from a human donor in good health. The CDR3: CASSDSAGGSNTQYF. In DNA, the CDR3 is TGTGCCAGCAGTGACTCAGCGGGGGGATCGAATACGCAGTATTTT.